These 2 T cell receptor beta chains were all obtained from the same sample, sequenced in a study of blood T cell repertoires in COVID-19. Sequencing was performed with immunoSEQ multiplex PCR; in TCRdb, only in-frame clones are kept and a portion is missing. Among about 180,000 clones listed, 84% were seen once. The specimen was peripheral blood. The source of these receptors is a human donor in a cohort sampled during active COVID-19.

V and J are TRBV7-6 and TRBJ2-7, with D possibly TRBD2 on 5 matching bases. Trimming cost V 1 base and J 3 bases, with 13 bases left between them. The CDR3 extends over 15 amino acids. Germline CDR1 reads SGHVS; CDR2 reads FNYEAQ. For the CDR3, the DNA is TGTGCCAGCAGCTTAGGAGAAGGAGACTACTACGAGCAGTACTTC. The encoded protein is CASSLGEGDYYEQYF.

The rearrangement joins TRBV5-1 to TRBJ1-1; 8 bases align to TRBD1. The germline V gene has CDR1 SGHRS and CDR2 YFSETQ. The CDR3 consists of 17 residues. V gave up 4 bases and J gave up 2 bases; unmatched junction bases: 13. CDR3 sequence reads: CASSHATGGRGNTEAFF. The CDR3 nucleotides are TGCGCCAGCAGCCACGCCACAGGGGGTCGCGGCAACACTGAAGCTTTCTTT. Full variable domain (missing parts from reference TRBV5-1 and TRBJ1-1): KAGVTQTPRYLIKTRGQQVTLSCSPISGHRSVSWYQQTPGQGLQFLFEYFSETQRNKGNFPGRFSGRQFSNSRSEMNVSTLELGDSALYLCASSHATGGRGNTEAFFGQGTRLTVV.